This T cell receptor beta chain came from a study of somatic mutations in cytotoxic T cells in rheumatoid arthritis. Study-wide findings and caveats: Comparison of CD8+ T-cell clonality between rheumatoid arthritis patients and age-matched healthy controls yielded no significant difference. Rheumatoid arthritis patients, but not healthy controls, exhibited increasing CD8+ clonality with age.

This table comes from immunoSEQ multiplex PCR, and its TCRdb copy is limited to in-frame clones, with some not included. The data show about 10,000 clones, approximately 80% seen once. In the case of this clone: Its antigen is undetermined.

The germline CDR1 and CDR2 sequences are LNHDA and SQIVND (reference sequence). The CDR3 is made up of 13 amino acids. After removal of 6 bases from V and 3 bases from J, the junction contained 4 bases not matched to a gene. Separation of CD4+ and CD8+ cells was performed by positive magnetic bead selection, and purity was verified by flow cytometry. The sequencing input was CD8+ T cells sorted from blood. This receptor was identified in an adult with rheumatoid arthritis. The rearrangement joins TRBV19 to TRBJ2-7; 8 positions match TRBD1. The CDR3 spells CASSTGTGYEQYF. CDR3 bases: TGTGCCAGTAGCACCGGGACAGGCTACGAGCAGTACTTC.